One sample yielded the 9 T cell receptor beta chains listed below, sequenced in a study of T cell changes during pregnancy in multiple sclerosis. TCRdb's table, derived via immunoSEQ multiplex PCR, lists solely in-frame clones and lacks some. Found here are 45,000 to 60,000 clones, around 87% of them singletons; the top ten hold under 9.5%. Sequencing used CD8+ T cells from peripheral blood mononuclear cells, obtained in the second trimester of pregnancy. The source is a female donor with multiple sclerosis, enrolled in a pregnancy study.

The V and J genes are TRBV28 and TRBJ1-3; unclear D gene. Trimming stripped 9 bases from V and 4 bases from J, with 7 bases between. The CDR3 covers 11 residues. CDR1 is MDHEN and CDR2 is SYDVKM in the germline V gene. CDR3 sequence: CASGPGNTIYF. Written as DNA, the CDR3 is TGTGCCAGTGGGCCGGGAAACACCATATATTTT.

This clone has only one observation. The rearrangement links TRBV7-2 to TRBJ2-1; D not certain. The V gene's germline CDR1 is SGHTA and CDR2 FQGNSA. The CDR3 totals 15 residues. Between the trimmed V and J ends, which lost 5 bases and 0 bases, there was a span of 11 bases. This CDR3 is CASSMSVSSYNEQFF. The CDR3 DNA follows: TGTGCCAGCAGCATGAGCGTAAGCTCCTACAATGAGCAGTTCTTC.

The CDR3 protein is CSVVLIGYSGANVLTF. For the CDR3, the DNA is TGCAGCGTTGTCCTTATCGGGTATTCTGGGGCCAACGTCCTGACTTTC. V usage is TRBV29-1 and J usage is TRBJ2-6; D is ambiguous. The germline V gene has CDR1 SQVTM and CDR2 ANQGSEA. This CDR3 is 16 amino acids long. V gave up 4 bases and J gave up 1 base, with 14 bases separating them.

This clone was counted once. J is TRBJ2-7 and V is TRBV10-1; 7 positions match TRBD2. The CDR3 spans 12 residues. V gave up 8 bases and J gave up 3 bases; unmatched junction bases: 4. Germline V CDR1 and CDR2: WNHNN, SYGVQD (reference sequence). DNA of the CDR3: TGCGCCAGCGGGACTACCCTCTACGAGCAGTACTTC. Protein product: CASGTTLYEQYF.

The chain joins TRBV6-1 to TRBJ1-5; the D is unclear. The V end lost 3 bases, the J end lost 3 bases, and 12 bases lay between the germline ends. The CDR3 length is 15 residues. Germline loops: CDR1 MNHNS, CDR2 SASEGT. The CDR3 protein is CASSENGLINQPQHF. CDR3 nucleotide sequence: TGTGCCAGCAGTGAGAACGGACTGATCAATCAGCCCCAGCATTTT.

This clone appeared a single time. This may stem from a read error, because a much larger clone lies one nucleotide away. The chain combines TRBV2 with TRBJ1-2; perhaps TRBD1 as D (5 bases). This CDR3 contains 15 residues. Germline V gene sequence: CDR1 SNHLY, CDR2 FYNNEI. CDR3 in amino acids: CASSDTGIANYGNTF. Written as DNA, the CDR3 is TGTGCCAGCAGTGATACAGGCATCGCTAACTATGGCAACACCTTC. Full variable domain (remainder filled in from reference TRBV2 and TRBJ1-2): EPEVTQTPSHQVTQMGQEVILRCVPISNHLYFYWYRQILGQKVEFLVSFYNNEISEKSEIFDDQFSVERPDGSNFTLKIRSTKLEDSAMYFCASSDTGIANYGNTFGSGTRLTVV.

This clone has a handful of counts. V is TRBV19 and J is TRBJ1-5; D uncertain. CDR3 length: 14 residues. V lost 3 bases to trimming and J lost 4 bases, with 10 bases between them. Germline CDR1 and CDR2: LNHDA and SQIVND (reference sequence). CDR3 residues: CASSIRSENQPQHF. Here the CDR3 DNA reads TGTGCCAGTAGTATTCGCAGCGAAAATCAGCCCCAGCATTTT. Variable domain in full (rest from reference TRBV19 and TRBJ1-5): DGGITQSPKYLFRKEGQNVTLSCEQNLNHDAMYWYRQDPGQGLRLIYYSQIVNDFQKGDIAEGYSVSREKKESFPLTVTSAQKNPTAFYLCASSIRSENQPQHFGDGTRLSIL.

This chain links TRBV30 with TRBJ1-2, with TRBD1 identical over 7 bases. CDR3 length: 15 residues. Germline CDR1 GTSNPN, CDR2 SVGIG (reference sequence). The J segment lost 7 bases and the V segment lost 5 bases, leaving 16 bases of the junction unmatched. CDR3 nucleotide sequence: TGTGCCTGGGAAACCGGGACAGAATTTTTTGGTGGCTACACCTTC. Amino acids: CAWETGTEFFGGYTF.

This chain's CDR3 is CSVEASGGGEQFF. DNA for the CDR3: TGCAGCGTTGAGGCTAGCGGGGGGGGTGAGCAGTTCTTC. The V and J genes are TRBV29-1 and TRBJ2-1, with 12 bases aligning to TRBD2. This CDR3 is 13 amino acids long. Germline V CDR1 and CDR2: SQVTM, ANQGSEA. V lost 3 bases, J lost 9 bases, and 3 bases stayed unmatched.